This paragraph covers one T cell receptor beta chain sequence. Its antigen remains unidentified. This sample stems from a study of T cell repertoires in cytomegalovirus infection. Study-wide background: TCR beta signatures that were public indicated CMV infection and matching HLA type. The study's findings and limits: Cumulative frequency of public TCR beta families picked out carriers of CMV plus the relevant HLA. There were HLA-C-restricted CMV-specific TCR beta clonotypes dominating the ex vivo response.

The CDR3 consists of 16 residues. V lost 0 bases and J 0 bases, leaving 11 bases between the germline ends. Germline V CDR1 and CDR2: MNHNS, SASEGT. MiXCR, applied by TCRdb to the reads, yields one record per CDR3 protein. The profile shows around 450,000 distinct CDR3 sequences, about a third of them singletons. This sequence was found in a human donor in good health (CMV status not recorded). Some clones in this sample may be carry-over from other donors' samples. The sequencing input was PBMCs. The chain couples TRBV6-1 to TRBJ1-1; D gene ambiguous. The CDR3 region is CASSEAMVHLNTEAFF. The DNA for the CDR3 is TGTGCCAGCAGTGAAGCGATGGTACACTTGAACACTGAAGCTTTCTTT.